The 32 T cell receptor beta chains below come from one sample, sequenced in a study of shared clonotypes between healthy human individuals. Assay: immunoSEQ multiplex PCR; the TCRdb copy retains only in-frame clones and omits some. Here the sample spans about 380,000 clones, 95% to 97% being singletons. The sequencing sample was made of memory CD8+ T cells sorted from blood. Subset given: CD45RO+ cells pooled with CCR7-negative TemRA cells. The receptors were gathered from a man aged 30 to 39 in good health.

The chain joins TRBV15 to TRBJ1-5; D possibly corresponds to TRBD1 (5 bases). V lost 0 bases, J lost 5 bases, and 5 bases lay in between. Germline assignment: CDR1 LNHNV and CDR2 YYDKDF (reference sequence). This CDR3 contains 13 residues. CDR3 sequence reads: CATSREGHQPQHF. CDR3 nucleotide sequence: TGTGCCACCAGCAGAGAGGGACATCAGCCCCAGCATTTT.

The gene calls are TRBV5-4 and TRBJ2-5; a possible D gene is TRBD2 (5 bases). The CDR3 totals 14 residues. Trimming removed 4 bases from V and 0 bases from J, with 10 bases in between. Germline CDR1 and CDR2: SGHNT and YYREEE (reference sequence). CDR3 protein: CASSPRENQETQYF. CDR3 coding DNA: TGTGCCAGCAGCCCCCGGGAAAACCAAGAGACCCAGTACTTC.

The chain has TRBV7-2 and TRBJ1-5; D call uncertain. V was trimmed by 2 bases and J by 2 bases, leaving 4 bases between them. Per germline, CDR1 SGHTA and CDR2 FQGNSA. This CDR3 has 13 residues. The CDR3 region is CASSLWGNQPQHF. The CDR3 DNA is TGTGCCAGCAGCTTATGGGGCAATCAGCCCCAGCATTTT.

The gene calls are TRBV28 and TRBJ2-3, with D possibly matching TRBD2 (6 bases). Trimming pared 5 bases from V and 5 bases from J, leaving 14 bases between. Germline CDR1 MDHEN, CDR2 SYDVKM. The CDR3 loop spans 14 amino acids. The CDR3 here is CASSVGGFRDTQYF. CDR3 DNA: TGTGCCAGCAGTGTGGGGGGTTTTAGAGATACGCAGTATTTT.

This chain links TRBV23-1 with TRBJ2-7; 11 bases are a match to TRBD2. TRBV23-1 is annotated as an ORF whose role is uncertain. J lost 1 base, V lost 0 bases, and 14 bases had no gene match. The CDR3 sequence is 20 residues long. In DNA form, the CDR3 reads TGCGCCAGCAGTCAATCGTCCGGGACTAGCGGTTTTGGCATATCCTACGAGCAGTACTTC. This encodes CASSQSSGTSGFGISYEQYF.

The chain combines TRBV19 with TRBJ1-3; D is possibly TRBD1 (6 bases). The CDR3 has 19 amino acids. CDR1 is LNHDA and CDR2 is SQIVND in the germline V gene (reference sequence). Trimming removed 2 bases at V and 2 bases at J, with 22 bases between. The CDR3 nucleotides are TGTGCCAGTAGTATATGGACCCCCTTAAGACAGGACCCTGGAAACACCATATATTTT. Amino acid sequence: CASSIWTPLRQDPGNTIYF. Full variable domain (remainder filled in from reference TRBV19 and TRBJ1-3): DGGITQSPKYLFRKEGQNVTLSCEQNLNHDAMYWYRQDPGQGLRLIYYSQIVNDFQKGDIAEGYSVSREKKESFPLTVTSAQKNPTAFYLCASSIWTPLRQDPGNTIYFGEGSWLTVV.

The rearrangement links TRBV2 to TRBJ2-7, with 9 bases that match TRBD1. Losses at the gene ends were 4 bases for V and 2 bases for J; bases not matched to a gene: 3. This CDR3 region has 14 residues. Germline-derived CDR1 and CDR2 are SNHLY and FYNNEI. For the CDR3, the DNA is TGTGCCAGCAGTGGCAACAGGGGGCCCTACGAGCAGTACTTC. Its protein is CASSGNRGPYEQYF. Filled out from reference TRBV2 and TRBJ2-7, the complete variable domain reads EPEVTQTPSHQVTQMGQEVILRCVPISNHLYFYWYRQILGQKVEFLVSFYNNEISEKSEIFDDQFSVERPDGSNFTLKIRSTKLEDSAMYFCASSGNRGPYEQYFGPGTRLTVT.

This sequence joins TRBV30 and TRBJ2-1; D is ambiguous. The germline V gene encodes CDR1 GTSNPN and CDR2 SVGIG (reference sequence). The CDR3 spans 13 residues. V lost 1 base to trimming and J lost 0 bases, with 4 bases between them. The CDR3, as DNA: TGTGCCTGGAGTGAGGGCTCCTACAATGAGCAGTTCTTC. Its protein is CAWSEGSYNEQFF.

The V call is TRBV5-1, the J call TRBJ2-7; the D gene is possibly TRBD2 (6 bases). Trimming stripped 1 base from V and 2 bases from J, with 10 bases between. CDR3 length equals 14 residues. Looked up from germline, CDR1 is SGHRS and CDR2 is YFSETQ. CDR3 protein: CASSLNSGAYEQYF. The CDR3 coding sequence is TGCGCCAGCAGCTTGAATAGCGGAGCCTACGAGCAGTACTTC.

The chain has TRBV7-2 and TRBJ2-1, with unresolved D. CDR3 length: 13 residues. Germline V lookup: CDR1 SGHTA, CDR2 FQGNSA. Trimming pared 3 bases from V and 1 base from J, leaving 4 bases between. As DNA, the CDR3 is TGTGCCAGCAGCTTTGATTCCTACAATGAGCAGTTCTTC. It encodes CASSFDSYNEQFF.

The rearrangement joins TRBV5-6 to TRBJ2-5; unclear D gene. The CDR3 contains 14 residues. Germline-derived CDR1 and CDR2 are SGHDT and YYEEEE. V was cut by 0 bases and J by 5 bases, with 11 bases left in between. The CDR3, as DNA: TGTGCCAGCAGCTTGGGGCAGCGCAGGGAGACCCAGTACTTC. This codes for CASSLGQRRETQYF. Looking up the rest from reference TRBV5-6 and TRBJ2-5 gives the full variable domain: DAGVTQSPTHLIKTRGQQVTLRCSPKSGHDTVSWYQQALGQGPQFIFQYYEEEERQRGNFPDRFSGHQFPNYSSELNVNALLLGDSALYLCASSLGQRRETQYFGPGTRLLVL.

The chain carries TRBV19 and TRBJ2-2; D is perhaps TRBD2 (6 bases). The CDR3 loop spans 14 amino acids. Deletions cut 7 bases from V and 3 bases from J, with 12 bases between. Germline assignment: CDR1 LNHDA and CDR2 SQIVND (reference sequence). CDR3 protein: CASNRGLHTGELFF. The CDR3 DNA is TGTGCCAGTAACCGGGGACTCCACACCGGGGAGCTGTTTTTT. The full variable domain, in which reference TRBV19 and TRBJ2-2 provide the parts outside the CDR3, is DGGITQSPKYLFRKEGQNVTLSCEQNLNHDAMYWYRQDPGQGLRLIYYSQIVNDFQKGDIAEGYSVSREKKESFPLTVTSAQKNPTAFYLCASNRGLHTGELFFGEGSRLTVL.

On this clone: Compared with germline, one end of the junction differs, possibly owing to a read error. The gene calls are TRBV7-7 and TRBJ1-4, with D tentatively TRBD1 (6 bases). The germline gives CDR1 SSHAT, CDR2 FNYEAQ (reference sequence). CDR3 size: 13 residues. CDR3 amino acids: CASSRGYNEKLFF. CDR3 sequence (DNA): TGTGCTAGCAGCAGGGGTTATAATGAAAAACTGTTTTTT.

A note on this clone: Other DNA sequences from this sample encode an identical CDR3 as well. The V gene is TRBV18, the J gene TRBJ1-2; the match to TRBD1 covers 8 bases. Trimming cost V 3 bases and J 4 bases; bases outside gene matches: 4. Germline values: CDR1 KGHSH, CDR2 LQKENI. CDR3 length: 14 residues. CDR3 sequence: CASSPGTGLYGYTF. CDR3 DNA: TGTGCCAGCTCACCGGGGACAGGTCTCTATGGCTACACCTTC.

The chain carries TRBV7-3 and TRBJ2-1; D is possibly TRBD2 (6 bases). Germline CDR1 reads SGHTA; CDR2 reads FQGTGA. V lost 0 bases and J lost 6, with 12 bases in between. CDR3 length equals 15 residues. Here the CDR3 reads CASSLTRDWVNEQFF. The CDR3 nucleotides are TGTGCCAGCAGCTTAACCAGGGACTGGGTCAATGAGCAGTTCTTC.

The chain couples TRBV7-2 to TRBJ1-2; perhaps TRBD1 as D (6 bases). Trimming cost V 5 bases and J 6 bases, with 28 bases left between them. Per the germline V gene, CDR1 is SGHTA and CDR2 is FQGNSA. This CDR3 contains 18 residues. DNA for the CDR3: TGTGCCAGCAGCACAACCAGCAGAGGGGGACGGCCTGGCGATGGCTACACCTTC. This encodes CASSTTSRGGRPGDGYTF.

The V gene is TRBV7-9, the J gene TRBJ2-3; TRBD2 agrees at 8 bases. The germline CDR1 and CDR2 sequences are SEHNR and FQNEAQ (reference sequence). This CDR3 has 15 amino acids. The junction had 3 bases not matched to a gene; V was cut back by 4 bases and J by 0 bases. The CDR3 reads CASSSGGRSTDTQYF. The CDR3 coding sequence is TGTGCCAGCAGCTCGGGAGGGCGTAGCACAGATACGCAGTATTTT.

V is TRBV7-3 and J is TRBJ1-5; 9 bases agree with TRBD1. This CDR3 has 18 residues. Germline CDR1 is SGHTA and CDR2 is FQGTGA. V was clipped by 2 bases and J by 2 bases; unmatched bases: 10. CDR3 in amino acids: CASSLGTGRGQGNQPQHF. As DNA, the CDR3 is TGTGCCAGCAGCTTAGGGACAGGGAGGGGTCAGGGCAATCAGCCCCAGCATTTT.

The J gene is TRBJ2-1, the V gene TRBV14, with TRBD2 as a possible D gene (6 bases). V shed 5 bases and J shed 13 bases, with 27 bases lying between them. The CDR3 sequence is 16 residues long. Germline assignment: CDR1 SGHDN and CDR2 FVKESK. CDR3 nucleotide sequence: TGTGCCAGCAGCTTAACGGGACTCTCTTCCCCTAGCCGCCAGTTCTTC. The encoded protein is CASSLTGLSSPSRQFF.

This clone was detected only once. The rearrangement links TRBV19 to TRBJ1-2; 9 nucleotides match TRBD1. The germline CDR1 and CDR2 sequences are LNHDA and SQIVND (reference sequence). CDR3 length: 13 residues. Unmatched junction bases numbered 1, after V lost 5 bases and J lost 3 bases. CDR3 residues: CASSWTGDYGYTF. CDR3 nucleotides: TGTGCCAGTAGTTGGACAGGGGACTATGGCTACACCTTC.

This clone was seen just once. The V and J genes are TRBV9 and TRBJ2-6; D is unresolved. CDR1 SGDLS and CDR2 YYNGEE come from the germline V gene. The CDR3 extends over 13 amino acids. V dropped 5 bases and J dropped 4 bases, with 7 bases sitting between them. The CDR3 protein is CASRESGANVLTF. The CDR3 DNA reads TGTGCCAGCAGAGAGTCAGGGGCCAACGTCCTGACTTTC.

The chain carries TRBV7-9 and TRBJ1-5, with a tentative D call TRBD1 (6 bases). The V gene lost 3 bases and the J gene lost 0 bases, with 12 bases spanning the gap. Germline V gene sequence: CDR1 SEHNR, CDR2 FQNEAQ (reference sequence). The CDR3 contains 16 residues. The CDR3 DNA follows: TGTGCCAGCAGCTTGGGGGGCCCCCTTAGCAATCAGCCCCAGCATTTT. Protein sequence: CASSLGGPLSNQPQHF.

The chain has TRBV7-9 and TRBJ2-1; D call uncertain. The V end lost 1 base, the J end lost 7 bases, and 8 bases lay between the germline ends. Germline CDR1 reads SEHNR; CDR2 reads FQNEAQ (reference sequence). CDR3 length: 13 residues. CDR3 nucleotides: TGTGCCAGCAGCTTAGAGGCTTCAAATGAGCAGTTCTTC. This gives the protein CASSLEASNEQFF.

The genes are TRBV9 and TRBJ2-3; 9 bases line up with TRBD2. The trim removed 0 bases at V and 7 bases at J, leaving 6 bases unmatched. The germline CDR1 and CDR2 sequences are SGDLS and YYNGEE. CDR3 length: 15 amino acids. The CDR3 reads CASSVGGREMNTQYF. CDR3 DNA sequence: TGTGCCAGCAGCGTAGGCGGGAGGGAGATGAATACGCAGTATTTT. The variable domain in full, completed from reference TRBV9 and TRBJ2-3, reads DSGVTQTPKHLITATGQRVTLRCSPRSGDLSVYWYQQSLDQGLQFLIQYYNGEERAKGNILERFSAQQFPDLHSELNLSSLELGDSALYFCASSVGGREMNTQYFGPGTRLTVL.

The V gene is TRBV5-4, the J gene TRBJ2-3; 8 bases line up with TRBD2. Germline V gene data show CDR1 as SGHNT and CDR2 as YYREEE (reference sequence). CDR3 length equals 14 residues. V lost 10 bases, J lost 2 bases, and 9 bases stayed unmatched. CDR3 DNA: TGTGCCTGCACTAGCGGAATCTACACAGATACGCAGTATTTT. The encoded protein is CACTSGIYTDTQYF.

The chain has TRBV6-1 and TRBJ2-5; no clear D gene. This CDR3 is 15 amino acids long. The germline CDR1 and CDR2 sequences are MNHNS and SASEGT. The V end lost 3 bases, the J end lost 1 base, and 12 bases lay between the germline ends. The CDR3 spells CASSDGTVAQETQYF. The DNA for the CDR3 is TGTGCCAGCAGTGACGGAACTGTGGCCCAAGAGACCCAGTACTTC.

This chain joins TRBV19 and TRBJ2-7; 8 bases fit TRBD2. The V gene's germline CDR1 is LNHDA and CDR2 SQIVND (reference sequence). V gave up 6 bases and J gave up 0 bases; unmatched junction bases: 10. The length of the CDR3 is 16 residues. This CDR3 reads CASSRAGGFDSYEQYF. For the CDR3, the DNA is TGTGCCAGTAGCAGGGCGGGAGGATTCGACTCCTACGAGCAGTACTTC.

CDR3 sequence: CASSPSGTVNSPLHF. DNA of the CDR3: TGTGCCAGCAGCCCTTCCGGGACAGTAAATTCACCCCTCCACTTT. The chain recombines TRBV5-4 with TRBJ1-6, with 7 bases lining up with TRBD1. Trimming cost V 4 bases and J 7 bases; bases outside gene matches: 8. The CDR3 contains 15 residues. Germline V lookup: CDR1 SGHNT, CDR2 YYREEE (reference sequence).

V is TRBV6-1 and J is TRBJ1-4, with D unclear. The germline V gene has CDR1 MNHNS and CDR2 SASEGT. V lost 2 bases and J lost 8, with 6 bases in between. This CDR3 has 12 residues. The DNA of the CDR3 is TGTGCCAGCAGTGAAAGAGGGGAAAAACTGTTTTTT. The encoded protein is CASSERGEKLFF.

This chain uses TRBV25-1 with TRBJ2-7, with D possibly being TRBD1 (6 bases). The V gene lost 3 bases and the J gene lost 1 base, with 10 bases spanning the gap. The CDR3 runs to 14 residues. Looked up from germline, CDR1 is MGHDK and CDR2 is SYGVNS. CDR3: CASSDPGQSYEQYF. CDR3 DNA: TGTGCCAGCAGTGACCCCGGACAGTCCTACGAGCAGTACTTC.

The table lists this clone with a count of one. The rearrangement joins TRBV10-3 to TRBJ2-2; TRBD2 matches at 8 bases. Germline values: CDR1 ENHRY, CDR2 SYGVKD. This CDR3 is 16 amino acids long. V shed 5 bases, J shed 7 bases, and the junction held 12 bases outside the gene matches. The CDR3 DNA reads as TGTGCCATCAGTACCGGACTAAAGCGGGAGAACGGGGAGCTGTTTTTT. This sequence encodes CAISTGLKRENGELFF.

The V and J genes are TRBV18 and TRBJ2-3; D is undetermined. The ends were cut back, 4 bases at V and 4 bases at J, with 3 bases in the middle. Germline values: CDR1 KGHSH, CDR2 LQKENI. This CDR3 is built from 11 residues. CDR3 loop: CASSQADTQYF. CDR3 DNA sequence: TGTGCCAGCTCACAAGCAGATACGCAGTATTTT.